This TCR beta chain emerged from a study of post-analysis software for immune sequencing data. Study-wide results and limits: Comparison of patients with controls showed 4 to 6 TRBV segments more frequent in patients, TRBV5-6, TRBV5-1 and TRBV20-1 among them.

Sequencing libraries made from TCR beta cDNA carried unique molecular identifiers. With roughly 0.85 to 11 million T cells as the source, some 500,000 cDNA molecules resulted. TCRdb reprocessed the PCR reads via MiXCR and lists one record per CDR3 protein. Counted here are 250,000 to 300,000 distinct CDR3 sequences, 35% to 45% occurring once; the ten biggest clones make up less than 6%. The sample holds many counts of this clonotype. Its antigen is still unknown. This CDR3 contains 16 residues. Germline assignment: CDR1 MNHEY and CDR2 SVGAGI. V gave up 4 bases and J gave up 0 bases; unmatched junction bases: 7.

This sequence originates from a girl aged 10 to 17 with multiple sclerosis. The chain combines TRBV6-5 with TRBJ2-3; 7 nucleotides agree with TRBD1. The sequenced sample consisted of blood. The CDR3 region is CASSFRRGSSTDTQYF. For the CDR3, the DNA is TGTGCCAGCAGTTTCCGCAGGGGGTCTAGCACAGATACGCAGTATTTT.